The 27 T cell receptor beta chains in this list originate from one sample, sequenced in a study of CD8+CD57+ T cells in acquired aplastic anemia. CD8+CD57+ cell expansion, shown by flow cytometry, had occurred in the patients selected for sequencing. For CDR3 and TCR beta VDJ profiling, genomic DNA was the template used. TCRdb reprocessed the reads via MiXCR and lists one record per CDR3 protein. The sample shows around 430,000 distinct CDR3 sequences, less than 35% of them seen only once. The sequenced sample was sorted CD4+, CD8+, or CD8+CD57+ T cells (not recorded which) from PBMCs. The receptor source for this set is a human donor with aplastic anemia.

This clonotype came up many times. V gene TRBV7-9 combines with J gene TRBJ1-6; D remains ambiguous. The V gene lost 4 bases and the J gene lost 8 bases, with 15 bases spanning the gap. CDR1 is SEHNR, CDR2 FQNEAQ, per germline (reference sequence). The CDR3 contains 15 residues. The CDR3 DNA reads TGTGCCAGCAGCTCTCTCGCTAGTGGTGATTCACCCCTCCACTTT. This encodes CASSSLASGDSPLHF.

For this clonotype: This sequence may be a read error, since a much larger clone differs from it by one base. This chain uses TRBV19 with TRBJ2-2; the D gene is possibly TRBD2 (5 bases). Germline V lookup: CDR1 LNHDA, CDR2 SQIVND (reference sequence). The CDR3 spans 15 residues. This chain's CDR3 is CASSIFRGNTGEPFF. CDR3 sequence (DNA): TGTGCCAGTAGTATTTTTCGTGGGAACACCGGGGAGCCGTTTTTT.

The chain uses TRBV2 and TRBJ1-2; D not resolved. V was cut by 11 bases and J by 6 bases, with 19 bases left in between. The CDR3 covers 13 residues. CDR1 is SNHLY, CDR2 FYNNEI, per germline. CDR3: CAWSTPGLHGYTF. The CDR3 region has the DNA TGTGCCTGGAGTACCCCCGGGCTCCATGGCTACACCTTC.

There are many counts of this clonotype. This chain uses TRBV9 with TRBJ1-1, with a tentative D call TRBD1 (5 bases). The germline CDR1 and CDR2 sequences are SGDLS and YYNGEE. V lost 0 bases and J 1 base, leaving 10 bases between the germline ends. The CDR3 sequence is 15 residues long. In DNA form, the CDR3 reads TGTGCCAGCAGCGTAGGGACACTAGGGAACACTGAAGCTTTCTTT. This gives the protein CASSVGTLGNTEAFF. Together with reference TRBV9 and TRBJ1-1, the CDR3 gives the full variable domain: DSGVTQTPKHLITATGQRVTLRCSPRSGDLSVYWYQQSLDQGLQFLIQYYNGEERAKGNILERFSAQQFPDLHSELNLSSLELGDSALYFCASSVGTLGNTEAFFGQGTRLTVV.

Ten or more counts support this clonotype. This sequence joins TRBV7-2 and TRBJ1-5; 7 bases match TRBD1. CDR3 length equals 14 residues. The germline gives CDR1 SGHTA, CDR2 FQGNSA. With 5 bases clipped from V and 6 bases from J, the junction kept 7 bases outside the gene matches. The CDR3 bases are TGTGCCAGCAGCCTAACAGGGGAGGGTCAGCCCCAGCATTTT. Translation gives CASSLTGEGQPQHF.

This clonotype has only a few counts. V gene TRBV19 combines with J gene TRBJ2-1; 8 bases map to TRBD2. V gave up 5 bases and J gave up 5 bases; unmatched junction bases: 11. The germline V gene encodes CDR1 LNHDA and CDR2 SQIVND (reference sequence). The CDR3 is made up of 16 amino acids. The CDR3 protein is CASSSILSGTNNEQFF. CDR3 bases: TGTGCCAGTAGTTCCATCCTTAGCGGGACGAACAATGAGCAGTTCTTC. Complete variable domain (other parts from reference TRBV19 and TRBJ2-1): DGGITQSPKYLFRKEGQNVTLSCEQNLNHDAMYWYRQDPGQGLRLIYYSQIVNDFQKGDIAEGYSVSREKKESFPLTVTSAQKNPTAFYLCASSSILSGTNNEQFFGPGTRLTVL.

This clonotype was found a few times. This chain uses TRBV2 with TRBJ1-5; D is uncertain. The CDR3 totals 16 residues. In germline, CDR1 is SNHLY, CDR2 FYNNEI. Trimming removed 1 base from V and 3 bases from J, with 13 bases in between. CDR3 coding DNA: TGTGCCAGCAGTGAAGGCAATAGGCAAAACAATCAGCCCCAGCATTTT. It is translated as CASSEGNRQNNQPQHF. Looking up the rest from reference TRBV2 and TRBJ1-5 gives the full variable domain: EPEVTQTPSHQVTQMGQEVILRCVPISNHLYFYWYRQILGQKVEFLVSFYNNEISEKSEIFDDQFSVERPDGSNFTLKIRSTKLEDSAMYFCASSEGNRQNNQPQHFGDGTRLSIL.

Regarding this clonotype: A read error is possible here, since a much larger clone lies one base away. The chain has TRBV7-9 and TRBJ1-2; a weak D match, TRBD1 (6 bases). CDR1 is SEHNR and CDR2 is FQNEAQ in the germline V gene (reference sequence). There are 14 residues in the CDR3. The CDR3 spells CVSSLGGQNYGYTF. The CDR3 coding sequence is TGTGTCAGCAGCTTGGGGGGACAAAACTATGGCTACACCTTC. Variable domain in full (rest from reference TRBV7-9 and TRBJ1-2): DTGVSQNPRHKITKRGQNVTFRCDPISEHNRLYWYRQTLGQGPEFLTYFQNEAQLEKSRLLSDRFSAERPKGSFSTLEIQRTEQGDSAMYLCVSSLGGQNYGYTFGSGTRLTVV.

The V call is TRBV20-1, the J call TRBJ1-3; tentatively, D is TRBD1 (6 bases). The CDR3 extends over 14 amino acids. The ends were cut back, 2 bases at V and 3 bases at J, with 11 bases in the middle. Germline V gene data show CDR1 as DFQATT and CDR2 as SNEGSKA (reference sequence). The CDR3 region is CSARPTGFGNTIYF. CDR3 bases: TGCAGTGCTAGACCAACAGGGTTTGGAAACACCATATATTTT.

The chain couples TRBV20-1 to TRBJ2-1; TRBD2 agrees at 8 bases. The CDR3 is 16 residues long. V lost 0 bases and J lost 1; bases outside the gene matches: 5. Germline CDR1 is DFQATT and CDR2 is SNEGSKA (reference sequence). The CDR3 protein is CSARERIAGSYNEQFF. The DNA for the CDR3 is TGCAGTGCTAGAGAACGGATAGCGGGATCCTACAATGAGCAGTTCTTC.

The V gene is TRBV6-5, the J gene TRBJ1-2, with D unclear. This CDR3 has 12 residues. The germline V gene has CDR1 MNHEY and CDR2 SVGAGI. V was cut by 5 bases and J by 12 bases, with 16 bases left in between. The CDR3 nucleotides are TGTGCCAGCAGTCACGTGGGTAAAAACCACACCTTC. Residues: CASSHVGKNHTF.

CDR3 sequence: CASGFLGAETQYF. The CDR3 nucleotides are TGTGCTAGTGGTTTCCTAGGAGCAGAGACCCAGTACTTC. This chain links TRBV12-5 with TRBJ2-5; D is ambiguous. Germline values: CDR1 LGHNT, CDR2 FRNRAP. This CDR3 is 13 amino acids long. V was clipped by 3 bases and J by 4 bases, with 9 bases between them.

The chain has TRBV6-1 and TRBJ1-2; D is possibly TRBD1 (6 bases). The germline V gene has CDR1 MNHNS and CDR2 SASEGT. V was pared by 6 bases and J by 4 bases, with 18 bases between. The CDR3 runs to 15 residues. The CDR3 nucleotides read TGTGCCAGCAGCCACCAGGGGACCGGATCCTATGGCTACACCTTC. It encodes CASSHQGTGSYGYTF.

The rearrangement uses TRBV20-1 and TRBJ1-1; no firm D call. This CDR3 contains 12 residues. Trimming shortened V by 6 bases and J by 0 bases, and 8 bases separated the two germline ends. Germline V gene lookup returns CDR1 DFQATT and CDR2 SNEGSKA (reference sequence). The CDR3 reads CSAKTVNTEAFF. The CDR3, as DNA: TGCAGTGCGAAGACGGTGAACACTGAAGCTTTCTTT.

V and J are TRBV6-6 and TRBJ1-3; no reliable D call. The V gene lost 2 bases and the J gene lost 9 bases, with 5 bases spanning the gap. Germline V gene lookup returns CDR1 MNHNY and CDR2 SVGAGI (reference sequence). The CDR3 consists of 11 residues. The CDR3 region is CASSYAGTIYF. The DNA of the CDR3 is TGTGCCAGCAGTTACGCCGGCACCATATATTTT.

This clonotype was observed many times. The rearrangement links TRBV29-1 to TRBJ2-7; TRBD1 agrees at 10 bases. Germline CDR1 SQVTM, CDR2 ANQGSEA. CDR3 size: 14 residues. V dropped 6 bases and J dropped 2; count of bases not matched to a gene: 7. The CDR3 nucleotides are TGCAGCGTGGAGGGACAGGGGATTGCCTACGAGCAGTACTTC. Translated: CSVEGQGIAYEQYF.

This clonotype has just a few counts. The CDR3 nucleotides read TGCAGTGTCAATTCCCGGGACAGCTATAGCAATCAGCCCCAGCATTTT. This gives the protein CSVNSRDSYSNQPQHF. The V gene is TRBV20-1, the J gene TRBJ1-5; 7 nucleotides line up with TRBD1. The V segment lost 7 bases and the J segment 0 bases; nucleotides outside the gene matches: 12. The CDR3 runs to 16 residues. Germline CDR1 and CDR2: DFQATT and SNEGSKA (reference sequence).

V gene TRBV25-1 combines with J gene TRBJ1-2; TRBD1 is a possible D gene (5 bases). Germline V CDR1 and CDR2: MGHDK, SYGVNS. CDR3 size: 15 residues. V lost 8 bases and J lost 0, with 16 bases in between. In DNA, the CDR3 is TGTGCCAGCGGTGGAGGGGACGGAGCTAACTATGGCTACACCTTC. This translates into CASGGGDGANYGYTF.

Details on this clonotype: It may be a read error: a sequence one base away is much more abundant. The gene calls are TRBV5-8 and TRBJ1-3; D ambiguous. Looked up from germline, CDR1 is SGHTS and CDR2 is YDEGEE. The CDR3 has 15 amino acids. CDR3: CANSLVGRSGNTIYF. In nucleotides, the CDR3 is TGTGCCAACAGCTTGGTGGGTCGCTCTGGAAACACCATATATTTT.

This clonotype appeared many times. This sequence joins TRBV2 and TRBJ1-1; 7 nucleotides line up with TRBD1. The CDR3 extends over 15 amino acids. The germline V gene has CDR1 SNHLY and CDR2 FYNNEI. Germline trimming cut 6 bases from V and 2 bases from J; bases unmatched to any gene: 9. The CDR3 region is CASRLDGTANTEAFF. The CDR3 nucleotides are TGTGCCAGCAGGCTCGATGGGACAGCCAACACTGAAGCTTTCTTT.

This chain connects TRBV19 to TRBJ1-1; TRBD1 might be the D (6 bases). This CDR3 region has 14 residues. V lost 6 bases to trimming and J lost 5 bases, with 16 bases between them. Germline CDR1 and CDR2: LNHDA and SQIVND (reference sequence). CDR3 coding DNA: TGTGCCAGTAGCACTGGGGGGGCCTGGACTGAAGCTTTCTTT. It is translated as CASSTGGAWTEAFF.

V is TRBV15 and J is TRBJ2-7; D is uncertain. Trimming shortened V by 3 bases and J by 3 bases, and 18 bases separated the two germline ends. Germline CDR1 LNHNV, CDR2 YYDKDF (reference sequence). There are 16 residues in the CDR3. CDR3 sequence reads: CATSSVPGYSHYEQYF. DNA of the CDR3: TGTGCCACCAGCAGTGTCCCCGGTTACAGCCACTACGAGCAGTACTTC.

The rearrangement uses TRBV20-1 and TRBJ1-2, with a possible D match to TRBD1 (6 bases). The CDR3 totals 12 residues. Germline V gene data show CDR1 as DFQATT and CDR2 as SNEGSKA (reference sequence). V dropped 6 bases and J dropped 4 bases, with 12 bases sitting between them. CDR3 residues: CSALQGTYGYTF. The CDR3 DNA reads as TGCAGTGCATTACAGGGTACCTATGGCTACACCTTC.

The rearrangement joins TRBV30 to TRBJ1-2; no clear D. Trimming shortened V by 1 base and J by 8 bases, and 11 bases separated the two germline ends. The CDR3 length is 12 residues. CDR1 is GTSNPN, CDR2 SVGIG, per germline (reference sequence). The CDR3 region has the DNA TGTGCCTGGAGTGCCTCAGTTGGGGGCTACACCTTC. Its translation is CAWSASVGGYTF.

This chain's CDR3 is CASSPLTGGGTEAFF. DNA for the CDR3: TGTGCCAGCAGTCCCCTGACTGGCGGTGGCACTGAAGCTTTCTTT. V is TRBV27 and J is TRBJ1-1; D is unresolved. Germline V gives CDR1 MNHEY, CDR2 SMNVEV (reference sequence). Trimming removed 5 bases from V and 4 bases from J, with 17 bases in between. This CDR3 is 15 amino acids long.

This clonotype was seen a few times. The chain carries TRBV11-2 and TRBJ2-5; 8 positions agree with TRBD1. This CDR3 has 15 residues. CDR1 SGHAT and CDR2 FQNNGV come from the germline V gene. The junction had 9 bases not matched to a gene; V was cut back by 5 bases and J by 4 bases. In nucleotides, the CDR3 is TGTGCCAGCAGCCCTGAGGGGACAGGTAGAGAGACCCAGTACTTC. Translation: CASSPEGTGRETQYF.

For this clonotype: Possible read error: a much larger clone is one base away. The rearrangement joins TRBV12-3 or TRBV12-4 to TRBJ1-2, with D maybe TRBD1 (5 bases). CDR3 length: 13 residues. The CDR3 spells CASSLGRVYDYTF. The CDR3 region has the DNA TGTGCCAGCAGTTTGGGGCGGGTCTATGACTACACCTTC.